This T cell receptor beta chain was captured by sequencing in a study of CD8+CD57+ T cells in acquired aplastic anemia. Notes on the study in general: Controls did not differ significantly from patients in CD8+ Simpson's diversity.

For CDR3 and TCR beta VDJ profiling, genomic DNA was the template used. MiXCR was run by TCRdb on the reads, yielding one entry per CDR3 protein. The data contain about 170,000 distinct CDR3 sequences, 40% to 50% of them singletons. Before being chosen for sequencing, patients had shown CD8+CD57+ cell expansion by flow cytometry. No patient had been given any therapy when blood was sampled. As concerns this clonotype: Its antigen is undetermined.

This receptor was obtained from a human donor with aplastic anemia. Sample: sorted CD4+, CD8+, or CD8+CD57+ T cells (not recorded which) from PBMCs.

CDR3 residues: CATSGAGGGTEAFF. CDR3 DNA sequence: TGTGCCACCAGCGGGGCAGGGGGTGGGACTGAAGCTTTCTTT. The chain is built from TRBV24-1 and TRBJ1-1; 7 bases match TRBD1. The ends lost 7 bases at V and 5 bases at J; junction bases unmatched: 9. This CDR3 has 14 residues. Germline CDR1 and CDR2: KGHDR and SFDVKD.